The 20 T cell receptor beta chains in this list originate from one sample, sequenced in a study of T cell clonotyping in hematopoietic cell transplantation. Time point meaning: recipient sample about 28 days before transplant, after cytoreduction. Measured with immunoSEQ multiplex PCR; TCRdb has only the in-frame clones, and not every one. Of about 13,000 clones listed, 75% to 90% were seen once; the top ten hold more than 15%. This sample comprised peripheral blood mononuclear cells, obtained before stem cell transplant. Receptors were obtained from a man aged 55 to 70 with acute myeloid leukemia. Some clones in this sample may be carry-over from other donors' samples.

The CDR3 DNA reads as TGCAGCGTTGATCAGGGTTGGGACACTGAAGCTTTCTTT. The encoded protein is CSVDQGWDTEAFF. The gene calls are TRBV29-1 and TRBJ1-1; D is perhaps TRBD1 (5 bases). V gave up 3 bases and J gave up 3 bases, with 11 bases separating them. Per germline, CDR1 SQVTM and CDR2 ANQGSEA. The CDR3 has 13 residues.

This clone was seen a few times. CDR3 sequence reads: CARSLRAPGQEDGYTF. The DNA of the CDR3 is TGTGCCAGAAGCTTGAGGGCCCCAGGACAGGAGGATGGCTACACCTTC. The chain joins TRBV5-3 to TRBJ1-2; 7 positions match TRBD1. TRBV5-3 is noted as an ORF with a role that remains uncertain. CDR3 size: 16 residues. The V gene end was trimmed by 1 base and the J gene end by 6 bases; junction bases not matched to a gene: 12.

The V call is TRBV5-4, the J call TRBJ1-2; 7 bases agree with TRBD1. This CDR3 spans 14 amino acids. V trimming: 4 bases; J trimming: 2 bases; junction bases outside the gene matches: 5. CDR1 and CDR2 (germline): SGHNT, YYREEE (reference sequence). The CDR3, as DNA: TGTGCCAGCAGCGCCCGGGACAGCAACTATGGCTACACCTTC. Protein: CASSARDSNYGYTF.

This rearrangement joins TRBV27 to TRBJ1-2, with unresolved D. CDR1 is MNHEY and CDR2 is SMNVEV in the germline V gene (reference sequence). V shed 2 bases and J shed 3 bases, with 7 bases lying between them. This CDR3 comprises 13 residues. The CDR3 DNA follows: TGTGCCAGCAGTTTAGCACCATACTATGGCTACACCTTC. Translation gives CASSLAPYYGYTF.

This clone appeared once. The CDR3 sequence is CASSLDSNQPQHF. The CDR3 nucleotides read TGTGCCAGCAGCTTAGACAGTAATCAGCCCCAGCATTTT. The J gene is TRBJ1-5, the V gene TRBV7-2; D is unresolved. V lost 1 base to trimming and J lost 4 bases, with 5 bases between them. CDR3 size: 13 residues. The germline gives CDR1 SGHTA, CDR2 FQGNSA.

The CDR3 nucleotides read TGTGCCAGCGCCAGGGACAGGAGTAGCTCACCCCTCCACTTT. This translates into CASARDRSSSPLHF. This rearrangement joins TRBV2 to TRBJ1-6; 8 positions agree with TRBD1. Germline-derived CDR1 and CDR2 are SNHLY and FYNNEI. This CDR3 comprises 14 residues. V shed 8 bases and J 10 bases; nucleotides not matched to a gene: 10.

This chain connects TRBV7-2 to TRBJ1-1; D might be TRBD1 (5 bases). This CDR3 contains 13 residues. V was pared by 2 bases and J by 4 bases, with 8 bases between. In germline, CDR1 is SGHTA, CDR2 FQGNSA. This chain's CDR3 is CASSLSRATEAFF. The CDR3 coding sequence is TGTGCCAGCAGCTTATCCAGGGCCACTGAAGCTTTCTTT. Full variable domain (missing parts from reference TRBV7-2 and TRBJ1-1): GAGVSQSPSNKVTEKGKDVELRCDPISGHTALYWYRQSLGQGLEFLIYFQGNSAPDKSGLPSDRFSAERTGGSVSTLTIQRTQQEDSAVYLCASSLSRATEAFFGQGTRLTVV.

The chain combines TRBV9 with TRBJ1-5; D ambiguous. The CDR3 consists of 16 residues. The germline gives CDR1 SGDLS, CDR2 YYNGEE. The V gene lost 3 bases and the J gene lost 9 bases, with 22 bases spanning the gap. CDR3 bases: TGTGCCAGCAGCGACCACCCGGGCCCAGATTGGGGGCCCCAGCATTTT. Protein sequence: CASSDHPGPDWGPQHF.

This clone occurred a few times. This rearrangement joins TRBV6-5 to TRBJ2-7, with D unresolved. The germline V gene has CDR1 MNHEY and CDR2 SVGAGI. Trimming removed 0 bases from V and 0 bases from J, with 6 bases in between. CDR3 length equals 14 residues. As DNA, the CDR3 is TGTGCCAGCAGTTACTCCCCTGGCTCCTACGAGCAGTACTTC. It is translated as CASSYSPGSYEQYF.

The V call is TRBV7-3, the J call TRBJ2-5; D not resolved. Trimming took 5 bases from V and 4 from J, leaving 14 bases between them. The CDR3 is 14 residues long. The germline gives CDR1 SGHTA, CDR2 FQGTGA. CDR3 bases: TGTGCCAGCAGCCCCCAGTCTAGTTCAGAGACCCAGTACTTC. This codes for CASSPQSSSETQYF.

The chain uses TRBV7-9 and TRBJ1-2, with D possibly matching TRBD1 (6 bases). Trimming took 5 bases from V and 1 from J, leaving 14 bases between them. In germline, CDR1 is SEHNR, CDR2 FQNEAQ (reference sequence). This CDR3 is 15 amino acids long. CDR3 loop: CASSPPGTNNYGYTF. CDR3 in DNA: TGTGCCAGCAGCCCCCCCGGGACAAATAACTATGGCTACACCTTC.

V usage is TRBV6-5 and J usage is TRBJ1-1; D perhaps matches TRBD1 (6 bases). Trimming shortened V by 6 bases and J by 1 base, and 12 bases separated the two germline ends. CDR3 length: 14 amino acids. Germline loops: CDR1 MNHEY, CDR2 SVGAGI. The CDR3 DNA reads as TGTGCCAGCAGGGCACAGGGTACGAACACTGAAGCTTTCTTT. Translated, it gives CASRAQGTNTEAFF.

This clone was observed a handful of times. The chain has TRBV13 and TRBJ1-1; weak D call: TRBD1 (6 bases). Germline V gene data show CDR1 as PRHDT and CDR2 as FYEKMQ (reference sequence). The V end lost 3 bases, the J end lost 0 bases, and 11 bases lay between the germline ends. The CDR3 contains 15 residues. The CDR3 DNA reads TGTGCCAGCAGCTTGGCCGGACAGCTGAACACTGAAGCTTTCTTT. This codes for CASSLAGQLNTEAFF.

The chain couples TRBV5-6 to TRBJ1-5; perhaps TRBD1 as D (5 bases). This CDR3 is 15 amino acids long. Trimming shortened V by 4 bases and J by 13 bases, and 24 bases separated the two germline ends. CDR1 SGHDT and CDR2 YYEEEE come from the germline V gene. The CDR3 coding sequence is TGTGCCAGCAGCACGTGGGGTCGGGGGGGTGTGGAACAGCATTTT. This encodes CASSTWGRGGVEQHF.

This chain connects TRBV29-1 to TRBJ2-5, with D perhaps matching TRBD2 (5 bases). Trimming cost V 0 bases and J 2 bases, with 16 bases left between them. CDR3 length: 16 amino acids. CDR1 and CDR2 from the germline V gene are SQVTM and ANQGSEA. The CDR3 region is CSVEDLEEKDQETQYF. CDR3 sequence (DNA): TGCAGCGTTGAAGATCTGGAGGAGAAGGATCAAGAGACCCAGTACTTC.

The chain joins TRBV5-1 to TRBJ2-7, with D possibly matching TRBD2 (6 bases). The CDR3 runs to 15 residues. CDR1 is SGHRS and CDR2 is YFSETQ in the germline V gene. V lost 4 bases, J lost 5 bases, and 19 bases lay in between. CDR3 sequence (DNA): TGCGCCAGCAGCCCTGGGTCTAGCGTAGCCCACGAGCAGTACTTC. Its protein product is CASSPGSSVAHEQYF.

This clone was observed once. The chain is built from TRBV30 and TRBJ2-7; D may match TRBD1 or TRBD2 (5 bases each). In germline, CDR1 is GTSNPN, CDR2 SVGIG (reference sequence). The ends were cut back, 3 bases at V and 0 bases at J, with 15 bases in the middle. This CDR3 region has 15 residues. The CDR3 sequence is CAWRPGQRDSYEQYF. In DNA, the CDR3 is TGTGCCTGGAGACCGGGGCAGCGAGACTCCTACGAGCAGTACTTC. Using reference TRBV30 and TRBJ2-7 for the parts outside the CDR3, the full variable domain is SQTIHQWPATLVQPVGSPLSLECTVEGTSNPNLYWYRQAAGRGLQLLFYSVGIGQISSEVPQNLSASRPQDRQFILSSKKLLLSDSGFYLCAWRPGQRDSYEQYFGPGTRLTVT.

The chain couples TRBV6-4 to TRBJ2-2; D ambiguous. The CDR3 sequence is 16 residues long. Germline CDR1 MRHNA, CDR2 SNTAGT. V gave up 2 bases and J gave up 0 bases, with 10 bases separating them. CDR3 DNA sequence: TGTGCCAGCAGTGACGGATTACCCCCGAACACCGGGGAGCTGTTTTTT. Its translation: CASSDGLPPNTGELFF.

V usage is TRBV19 and J usage is TRBJ1-1; perhaps TRBD1 as D (5 bases). The V end lost 7 bases, the J end lost 0 bases, and 9 bases lay between the germline ends. Germline CDR1 reads LNHDA; CDR2 reads SQIVND (reference sequence). The CDR3 loop spans 13 amino acids. The CDR3 reads CASKDTLNTEAFF. In DNA, the CDR3 is TGTGCCAGTAAGGACACTCTGAACACTGAAGCTTTCTTT.

This clone has only a few counts. The chain uses TRBV4-3 and TRBJ1-4; 8 bases are a match to TRBD1. CDR1 and CDR2 (germline): LGHNA, YSLEER. The ends lost 6 bases at V and 6 bases at J; junction bases unmatched: 6. CDR3 size: 14 residues. This CDR3 is CASSEQGVDEKLFF. The CDR3 DNA reads TGCGCCAGCAGTGAACAGGGGGTTGATGAAAAACTGTTTTTT.